The source of this T cell receptor (beta chain) is a study of T cell responses to AZD1222 COVID-19 vaccine. V dropped 4 bases and J dropped 1 base, with 7 bases sitting between them. The length of the CDR3 is 13 residues. In germline, CDR1 is SNHLY, CDR2 FYNNEI. The assay was immunoSEQ multiplex PCR, and TCRdb's table has in-frame clones only and misses some. The data contain 120,000 or so clones, 89% of them singletons. The V gene is TRBV2, the J gene TRBJ2-5; tentatively, D is TRBD1 or TRBD2 (5 bases each). The material sequenced was peripheral blood, taken on day 0 of AZD1222 vaccination. The TCR originated in an adult in good health. CDR3 DNA sequence: TGTGCCAGCAGTGGGGACCGCCAAGAGACCCAGTACTTC. Its translation: CASSGDRQETQYF.